The 16 T cell receptor beta chains presented below share a single source sample, sequenced in a study of OX40 agonist ivuxolimab in advanced cancers. Assay: immunoSEQ multiplex PCR; the TCRdb copy retains only in-frame clones and omits some. The repertoire holds tens of thousands of clones, with about 92% as singletons. The specimen comprised CD4+ or CD8+ T cells sorted from blood, sampled in a trial of the OX40 agonist ivuxolimab. The receptors were gathered from an adult with an advanced solid tumor such as melanoma, head and neck, liver or kidney cancer.

The chain employs TRBV6-6 and TRBJ2-7; the match to TRBD1 covers 7 bases. CDR1 is MNHNY, CDR2 SVGAGI, per germline (reference sequence). CDR3 size: 15 residues. Trimming at V came to 6 bases and at J to 1 base, leaving 9 bases not matched to a gene. The CDR3 coding sequence is TGTGCCAGCAGAGACAGACAGGGACCTTCCTACGAGCAGTACGTC. Amino acids: CASRDRQGPSYEQYV.

The chain combines TRBV29-1 with TRBJ2-3, with TRBD2 matching 7 bases. The CDR3 has 13 residues. Trimming at V came to 6 bases and at J to 2 bases, leaving 5 bases not matched to a gene. Germline CDR1 is SQVTM and CDR2 is ANQGSEA. CDR3 in amino acids: CSVGGVLTDTQYF. The CDR3 DNA sequence: TGCAGCGTGGGAGGGGTACTCACAGATACGCAGTATTTT.

The CDR3 loop is CASMLELTDTQYF. CDR3 nucleotide sequence: TGCGCCAGCATGCTAGAACTCACAGATACGCAGTATTTT. This chain uses TRBV10-2 with TRBJ2-3, with unresolved D. CDR1 and CDR2 from the germline V gene are WSHSY and SAAADI. Trimming removed 7 bases at V and 2 bases at J, with 10 bases between. The CDR3 consists of 13 residues.

The chain recombines TRBV19 with TRBJ2-1; 9 bases are a match to TRBD2. The germline V gene has CDR1 LNHDA and CDR2 SQIVND (reference sequence). The V segment lost 5 bases and the J segment 1 base; nucleotides outside the gene matches: 9. The CDR3 contains 17 residues. This CDR3 reads CASSVGGGAVSYNEQFF. The CDR3 coding sequence is TGTGCCAGTAGTGTCGGCGGGGGGGCCGTTTCCTACAATGAGCAGTTCTTC.

V usage is TRBV29-1 and J usage is TRBJ1-2; TRBD1 aligns across 8 bases. This CDR3 is built from 14 residues. V was clipped by 6 bases and J by 3 bases; unmatched bases: 9. Germline V CDR1 and CDR2: SQVTM, ANQGSEA. CDR3: CSVSSGQGDYGYTF. The CDR3 DNA reads as TGCAGCGTATCCTCCGGACAGGGAGACTATGGCTACACCTTC.

The J gene is TRBJ1-1, the V gene TRBV4-2; D remains ambiguous. The V end was cut by 1 base, the J end by 4 bases, with 13 bases between. This CDR3 is built from 15 residues. Germline CDR1 is LGHNA and CDR2 is YNFKEQ. CDR3 sequence reads: CASSQGWREGTEAFF. DNA of the CDR3: TGTGCCAGCAGCCAAGGGTGGAGGGAGGGCACTGAAGCTTTCTTT.

The chain employs TRBV2 and TRBJ1-6; D call uncertain. Germline CDR1 and CDR2: SNHLY and FYNNEI. V lost 1 base, J lost 7 bases, and 8 bases lay in between. The CDR3 consists of 14 residues. The CDR3 DNA reads TGTGCCAGCAGTGAAGTGCCGCCAAATTCACCCCTCCACTTT. This codes for CASSEVPPNSPLHF.

The chain employs TRBV5-6 and TRBJ2-7; D unclear. V lost 3 bases and J lost 6, with 16 bases in between. Germline V gene sequence: CDR1 SGHDT, CDR2 YYEEEE. The CDR3 runs 14 residues. CDR3 sequence reads: CASSSFDTSVEQYV. The CDR3 DNA follows: TGTGCCAGCAGCTCGTTTGACACCTCCGTCGAGCAGTACGTC.

V and J are TRBV25-1 and TRBJ2-3, with D uncertain. This CDR3 spans 16 amino acids. Germline V CDR1 and CDR2: MGHDK, SYGVNS. V was trimmed by 1 base and J by 0 bases, leaving 11 bases between them. In nucleotides, the CDR3 is TGTGCCAGCAGTGAATTATCGGCTGCTAGCACAGATACGCAGTATTTT. Translated: CASSELSAASTDTQYF.

The V call is TRBV5-1, the J call TRBJ2-1, with 7 bases matching TRBD1. This CDR3 spans 15 amino acids. Trimming took 0 bases from V and 7 from J; bases not matched to a gene: 7. Germline lookup yields CDR1 SGHRS and CDR2 YFSETQ. DNA for the CDR3: TGCGCCAGCAGCTTGGAGACAGGGATCTTAAATGAGCAGTTCTTC. This gives the protein CASSLETGILNEQFF.

The chain has TRBV6-6 and TRBJ1-1; D may be TRBD1 (5 bases). The V end lost 6 bases, the J end lost 6 bases, and 14 bases lay between the germline ends. The CDR3 length is 13 residues. Germline V gene sequence: CDR1 MNHNY, CDR2 SVGAGI (reference sequence). The CDR3 DNA is TGTGCCAGCAGGGACATGGGAACCCCTGAAGCTTTCTTT. Encoded protein: CASRDMGTPEAFF.

The genes are TRBV19 and TRBJ1-2, with D maybe TRBD1 (6 bases). The V end lost 5 bases, the J end lost 0 bases, and 13 bases lay between the germline ends. Germline values: CDR1 LNHDA, CDR2 SQIVND (reference sequence). The CDR3 contains 15 residues. CDR3 nucleotides: TGTGCCAGTAGTGCCCCGGACAGAGCTAACTATGGCTACACCTTC. Protein sequence: CASSAPDRANYGYTF.

The V call is TRBV5-6, the J call TRBJ1-1; 7 nucleotides match TRBD1. With V trimmed by 5 bases and J by 1 base, 17 bases remained unmatched. Germline loops: CDR1 SGHDT, CDR2 YYEEEE. There are 18 residues in the CDR3. DNA of the CDR3: TGTGCCAGCAGACAAAGCGGCAGGGGGGACGGTGAGAACACTGAAGCTTTCTTT. Translation gives CASRQSGRGDGENTEAFF.

The V call is TRBV7-6, the J call TRBJ2-6, with a weak D call TRBD1 (6 bases). Per germline, CDR1 SGHVS and CDR2 FNYEAQ. The CDR3 has 17 residues. V gave up 10 bases and J gave up 2 bases, with 21 bases separating them. For the CDR3, the DNA is TGTGCCACCCTCCCCCCAGGGGCGGTCGCTGGGGCCAACGTCCTGACTTTC. Translated, it gives CATLPPGAVAGANVLTF. Supplemented by reference TRBV7-6 and TRBJ2-6, the full variable domain reads GAGVSQSPRYKVTKRGQDVALRCDPISGHVSLYWYRQALGQGPEFLTYFNYEAQQDKSGLPNDRFSAERPEGSISTLTIQRTEQRDSAMYRCATLPPGAVAGANVLTFGAGSRLTVL.

As DNA, the CDR3 is TGCGCCAGCAGCTTGAAAAGACGAGAGACCCAGTACTTC. Protein sequence: CASSLKRRETQYF. The rearrangement joins TRBV5-1 to TRBJ2-5; no definite D call. Germline V gene sequence: CDR1 SGHRS, CDR2 YFSETQ. This CDR3 region has 13 residues. V lost 1 base and J 4 bases, leaving 8 bases between the germline ends.

The chain is built from TRBV5-8 and TRBJ2-1; 8 nucleotides agree with TRBD2. The germline CDR1 and CDR2 sequences are SGHTS and YDEGEE. The CDR3 extends over 15 amino acids. J lost 5 bases, V lost 0 bases, and 4 bases had no gene match. The CDR3 sequence: CASSLVSGGHNEQFF. CDR3 nucleotide sequence: TGTGCCAGCAGCTTGGTGTCGGGGGGGCACAATGAGCAGTTCTTC. Supplemented by reference TRBV5-8 and TRBJ2-1, the full variable domain reads EAGVTQSPTHLIKTRGQQATLRCSPISGHTSVYWYQQALGLGLQFLLWYDEGEERNRGNFPPRFSGRQFPNYSSELNVNALELEDSALYLCASSLVSGGHNEQFFGPGTRLTVL.